Listed here is a single TCR beta chain. CDR3 length: 14 residues. Per the germline V gene, CDR1 is SGHRS and CDR2 is YFSETQ. V gave up 4 bases and J gave up 5 bases, with 15 bases separating them. Study processing details: Amplified reference gene primers provided the basis for estimating nucleated cell counts. The repertoire was sequenced with immunoSEQ multiplex PCR; TCRdb's copy has only in-frame clones and lacks some. D and trimming come from the DNA, and the V and J calls and clone size come from that table. The sample records 110,000 to 150,000 clones, around 84% being singletons. This sample was taken from a study of blood T cell repertoires in COVID-19.

The receptor's source is a man aged 60-69 years with active or convalescent COVID-19. This chain links TRBV5-1 with TRBJ2-5; tentatively, D is TRBD1 (6 bases). The sample was peripheral blood. The CDR3 nucleotides are TGCGCCAGCAGCGTACCACAGGGATCGGAGACCCAGTACTTC. Protein product: CASSVPQGSETQYF.